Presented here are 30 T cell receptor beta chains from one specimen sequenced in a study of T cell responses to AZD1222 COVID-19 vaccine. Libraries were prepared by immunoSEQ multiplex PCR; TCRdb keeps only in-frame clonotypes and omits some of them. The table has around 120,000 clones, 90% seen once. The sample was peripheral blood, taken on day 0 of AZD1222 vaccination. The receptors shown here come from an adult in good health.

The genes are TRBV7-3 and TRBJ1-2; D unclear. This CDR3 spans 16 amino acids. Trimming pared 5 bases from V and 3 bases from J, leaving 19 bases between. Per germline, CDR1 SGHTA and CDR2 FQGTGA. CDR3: CASSLGPGRQDYGYTF. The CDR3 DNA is TGTGCCAGCAGCCTAGGTCCGGGTCGCCAGGACTATGGCTACACCTTC.

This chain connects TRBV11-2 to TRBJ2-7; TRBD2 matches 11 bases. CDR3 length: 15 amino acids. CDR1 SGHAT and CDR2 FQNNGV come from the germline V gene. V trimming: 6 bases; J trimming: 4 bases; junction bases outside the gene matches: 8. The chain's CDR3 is CASRSIGTSGYEQYF. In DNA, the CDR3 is TGTGCCAGCAGGTCTATCGGGACTAGCGGATACGAGCAGTACTTC.

CDR3 DNA sequence: TGTGCCAGTAGTATCGCCGGTGGGGGGACGGACTATGGCTACACCTTC. It codes for CASSIAGGGTDYGYTF. The chain carries TRBV19 and TRBJ1-2; a weak D match, TRBD1 (5 bases). The CDR3 runs 16 residues. Germline loops: CDR1 LNHDA, CDR2 SQIVND (reference sequence). V lost 3 bases, J lost 3 bases, and 17 bases lay in between.

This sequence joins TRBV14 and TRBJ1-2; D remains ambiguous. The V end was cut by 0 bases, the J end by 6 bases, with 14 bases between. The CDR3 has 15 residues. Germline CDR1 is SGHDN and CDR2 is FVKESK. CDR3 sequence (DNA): TGTGCCAGCAGCCAAGACAGGCGCGGAATTAATGGCTACACCTTC. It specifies CASSQDRRGINGYTF.

CDR3 DNA sequence: TGCGCCAGCAGCTCCGGACAGGGGACAGATACGCAGTATTTT. Protein product: CASSSGQGTDTQYF. The chain is built from TRBV5-1 and TRBJ2-3; 9 nucleotides agree with TRBD1. Germline V gives CDR1 SGHRS, CDR2 YFSETQ. The CDR3 runs 14 residues. V shed 3 bases, J shed 3 bases, and the junction held 2 bases outside the gene matches.

The CDR3 nucleotides read TGTGCCAGCAGCCCCCCAGGTGGCGAGCAGTACTTC. As protein: CASSPPGGEQYF. This chain joins TRBV5-6 and TRBJ2-7, with D hard to call. The CDR3 sequence is 12 residues long. V was clipped by 4 bases and J by 6 bases, with 11 bases between them. Germline CDR1 is SGHDT and CDR2 is YYEEEE.

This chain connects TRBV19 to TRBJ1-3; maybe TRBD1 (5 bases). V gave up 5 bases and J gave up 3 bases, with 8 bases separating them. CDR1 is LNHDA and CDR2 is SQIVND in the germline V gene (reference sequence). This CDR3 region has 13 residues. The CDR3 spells CASSETVGNTIYF. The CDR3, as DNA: TGTGCCAGTAGTGAGACAGTTGGAAACACCATATATTTT.

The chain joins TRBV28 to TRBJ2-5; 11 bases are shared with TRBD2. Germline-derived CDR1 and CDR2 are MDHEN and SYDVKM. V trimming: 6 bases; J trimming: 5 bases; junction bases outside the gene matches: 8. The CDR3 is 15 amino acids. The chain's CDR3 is CASRGSGRALETQYF. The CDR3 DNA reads TGTGCCAGCAGGGGTAGCGGGAGGGCCCTGGAGACCCAGTACTTC.

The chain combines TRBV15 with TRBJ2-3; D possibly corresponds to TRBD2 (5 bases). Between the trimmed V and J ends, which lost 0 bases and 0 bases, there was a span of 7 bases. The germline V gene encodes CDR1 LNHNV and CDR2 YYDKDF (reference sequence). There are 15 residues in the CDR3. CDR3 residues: CATSRDQRSTDTQYF. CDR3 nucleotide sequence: TGTGCCACCAGCAGAGACCAGCGGAGCACAGATACGCAGTATTTT. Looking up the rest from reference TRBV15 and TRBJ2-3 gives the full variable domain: DAMVIQNPRYQVTQFGKPVTLSCSQTLNHNVMYWYQQKSSQAPKLLFHYYDKDFNNEADTPDNFQSRRPNTSFCFLDIRSPGLGDTAMYLCATSRDQRSTDTQYFGPGTRLTVL.

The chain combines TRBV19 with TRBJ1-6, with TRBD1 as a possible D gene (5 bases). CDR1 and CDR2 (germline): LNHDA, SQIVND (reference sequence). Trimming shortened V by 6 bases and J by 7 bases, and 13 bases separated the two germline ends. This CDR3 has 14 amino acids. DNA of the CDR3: TGTGCCAGTAGCCCCGGGACCGTCAATTCACCCCTCCACTTT. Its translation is CASSPGTVNSPLHF.

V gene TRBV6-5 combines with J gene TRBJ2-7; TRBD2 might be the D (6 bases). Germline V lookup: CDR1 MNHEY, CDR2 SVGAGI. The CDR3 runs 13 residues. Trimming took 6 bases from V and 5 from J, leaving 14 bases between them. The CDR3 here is CASRQTRIHEQYF. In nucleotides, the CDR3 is TGTGCCAGCAGACAGACTAGAATCCACGAGCAGTACTTC.

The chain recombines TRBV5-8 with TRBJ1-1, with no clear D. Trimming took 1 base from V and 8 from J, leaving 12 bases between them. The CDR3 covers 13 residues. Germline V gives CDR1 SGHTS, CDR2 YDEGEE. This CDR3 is CASSLLWSSEAFF. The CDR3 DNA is TGTGCCAGCAGCTTGTTGTGGAGCAGCGAAGCTTTCTTT. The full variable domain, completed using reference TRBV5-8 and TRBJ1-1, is EAGVTQSPTHLIKTRGQQATLRCSPISGHTSVYWYQQALGLGLQFLLWYDEGEERNRGNFPPRFSGRQFPNYSSELNVNALELEDSALYLCASSLLWSSEAFFGQGTRLTVV.

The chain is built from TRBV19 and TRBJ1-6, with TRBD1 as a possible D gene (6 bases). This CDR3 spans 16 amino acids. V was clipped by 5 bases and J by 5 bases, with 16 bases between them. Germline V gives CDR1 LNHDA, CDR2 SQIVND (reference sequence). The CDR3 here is CASSDFLGADNSPLHF. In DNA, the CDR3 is TGTGCCAGTAGTGATTTCTTGGGGGCGGATAATTCACCCCTCCACTTT.

The CDR3 DNA is TGTGCCATCAGTGCCCGGACAGGTAGCAATCAGCCCCAGCATTTT. Encoded protein: CAISARTGSNQPQHF. The rearrangement joins TRBV10-3 to TRBJ1-5; TRBD1 matches at 7 bases. Looked up from germline, CDR1 is ENHRY and CDR2 is SYGVKD. The CDR3 has 15 amino acids. V gave up 4 bases and J gave up 0 bases; unmatched junction bases: 3.

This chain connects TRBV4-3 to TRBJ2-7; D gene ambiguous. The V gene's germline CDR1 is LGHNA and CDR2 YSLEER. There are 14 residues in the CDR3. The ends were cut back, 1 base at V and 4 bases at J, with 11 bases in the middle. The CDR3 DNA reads TGCGCCAGCAGCCAAGTCGTGGCCGGATACGAGCAGTACTTC. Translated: CASSQVVAGYEQYF.

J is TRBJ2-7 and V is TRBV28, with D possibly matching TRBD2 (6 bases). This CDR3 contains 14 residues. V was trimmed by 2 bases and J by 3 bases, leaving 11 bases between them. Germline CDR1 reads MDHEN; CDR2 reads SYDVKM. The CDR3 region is CASSLGAGLYEQYF. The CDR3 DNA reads TGTGCCAGCAGTTTAGGGGCGGGGCTCTACGAGCAGTACTTC.

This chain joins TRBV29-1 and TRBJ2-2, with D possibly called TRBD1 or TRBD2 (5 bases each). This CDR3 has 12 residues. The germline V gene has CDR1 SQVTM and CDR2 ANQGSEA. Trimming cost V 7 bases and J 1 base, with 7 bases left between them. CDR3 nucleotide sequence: TGCAGCGGAGGGGAGAACACCGGGGAGCTGTTTTTT. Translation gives CSGGENTGELFF.

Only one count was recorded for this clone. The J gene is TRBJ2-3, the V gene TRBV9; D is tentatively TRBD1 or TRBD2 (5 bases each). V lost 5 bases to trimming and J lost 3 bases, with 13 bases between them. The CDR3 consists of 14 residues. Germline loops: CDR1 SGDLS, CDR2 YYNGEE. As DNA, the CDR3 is TGTGCCAGCAGTTCCCAATGGGGGACAGATACGCAGTATTTT. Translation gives CASSSQWGTDTQYF.

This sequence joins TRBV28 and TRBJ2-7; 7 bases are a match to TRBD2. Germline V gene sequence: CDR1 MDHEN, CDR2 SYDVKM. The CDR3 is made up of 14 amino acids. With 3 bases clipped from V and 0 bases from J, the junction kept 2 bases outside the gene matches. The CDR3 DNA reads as TGTGCCAGCAGTTTGACTAGCCGCTCCTACGAGCAGTACTTC. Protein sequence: CASSLTSRSYEQYF.

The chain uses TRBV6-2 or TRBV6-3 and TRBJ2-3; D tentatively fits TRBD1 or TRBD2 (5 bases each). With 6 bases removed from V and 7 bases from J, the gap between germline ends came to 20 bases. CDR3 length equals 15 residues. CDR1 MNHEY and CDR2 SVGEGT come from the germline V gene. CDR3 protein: CASSAWGSELNTQYF. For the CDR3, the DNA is TGTGCCAGCAGCGCCTGGGGGAGCGAGTTAAATACGCAGTATTTT.

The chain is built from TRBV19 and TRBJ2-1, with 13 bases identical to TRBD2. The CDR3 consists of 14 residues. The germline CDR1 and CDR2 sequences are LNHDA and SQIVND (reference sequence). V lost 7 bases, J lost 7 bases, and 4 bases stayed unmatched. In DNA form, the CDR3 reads TGTGCCAGTACTTGGACTAGCGGGAGTAATGAGCAGTTCTTC. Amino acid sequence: CASTWTSGSNEQFF.

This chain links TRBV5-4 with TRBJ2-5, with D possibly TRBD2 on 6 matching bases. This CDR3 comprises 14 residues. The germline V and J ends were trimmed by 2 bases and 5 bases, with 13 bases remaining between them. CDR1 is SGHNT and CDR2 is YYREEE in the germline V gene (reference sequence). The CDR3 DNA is TGTGCCAGCAGCTTCGGCGGGAATGGCGAGACCCAGTACTTC. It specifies CASSFGGNGETQYF. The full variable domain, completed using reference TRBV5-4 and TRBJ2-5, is ETGVTQSPTHLIKTRGQQVTLRCSSQSGHNTVSWYQQALGQGPQFIFQYYREEENGRGNFPPRFSGLQFPNYSSELNVNALELDDSALYLCASSFGGNGETQYFGPGTRLLVL.

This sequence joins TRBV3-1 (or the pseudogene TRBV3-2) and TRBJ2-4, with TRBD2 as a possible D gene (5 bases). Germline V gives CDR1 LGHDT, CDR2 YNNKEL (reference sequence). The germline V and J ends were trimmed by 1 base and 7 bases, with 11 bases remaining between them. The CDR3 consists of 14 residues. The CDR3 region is CASSQGPGGNIQYF. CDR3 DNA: TGTGCCAGCAGCCAAGGGCCAGGCGGGAACATTCAGTACTTC.

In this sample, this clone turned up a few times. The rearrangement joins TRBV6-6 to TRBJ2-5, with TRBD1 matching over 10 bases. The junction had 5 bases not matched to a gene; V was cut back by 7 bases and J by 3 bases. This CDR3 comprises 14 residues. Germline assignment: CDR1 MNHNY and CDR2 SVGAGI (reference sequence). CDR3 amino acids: CASTPGQGEETQYF. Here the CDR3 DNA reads TGTGCCAGCACCCCCGGACAGGGGGAAGAGACCCAGTACTTC.

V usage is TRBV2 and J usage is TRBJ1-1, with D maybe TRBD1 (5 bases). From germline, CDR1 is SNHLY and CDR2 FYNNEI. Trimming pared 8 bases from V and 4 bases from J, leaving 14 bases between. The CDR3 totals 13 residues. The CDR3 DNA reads TGTGCCAGCCCGGGACTCAAACCCACTGAAGCTTTCTTT. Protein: CASPGLKPTEAFF.

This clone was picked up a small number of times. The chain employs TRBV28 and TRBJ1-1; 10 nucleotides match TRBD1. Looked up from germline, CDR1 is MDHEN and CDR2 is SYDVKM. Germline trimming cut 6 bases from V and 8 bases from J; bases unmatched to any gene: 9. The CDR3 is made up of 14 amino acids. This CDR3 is CASSLVLGQGEAFF. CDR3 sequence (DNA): TGTGCCAGCAGCCTCGTCTTGGGACAGGGGGAAGCTTTCTTT.

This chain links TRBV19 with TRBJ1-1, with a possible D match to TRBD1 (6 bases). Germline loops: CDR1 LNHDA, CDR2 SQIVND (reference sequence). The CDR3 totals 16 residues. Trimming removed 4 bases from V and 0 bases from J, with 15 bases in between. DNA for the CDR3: TGTGCCAGTAGTACCCCCTGGACAGCCATGAACACTGAAGCTTTCTTT. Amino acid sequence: CASSTPWTAMNTEAFF.

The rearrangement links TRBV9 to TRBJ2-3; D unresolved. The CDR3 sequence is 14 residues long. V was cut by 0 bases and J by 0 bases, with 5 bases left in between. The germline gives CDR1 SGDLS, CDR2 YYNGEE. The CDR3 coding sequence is TGTGCCAGCAGCGTAGGTCCGAGCACAGATACGCAGTATTTT. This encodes CASSVGPSTDTQYF.

The CDR3 sequence is CASSPTLGQSYNQPQHF. The DNA of the CDR3 is TGTGCCAGCAGTCCCACATTGGGACAGTCTTACAATCAGCCCCAGCATTTT. The rearrangement joins TRBV6-6 to TRBJ1-5, with 7 bases fitting TRBD1. The CDR3 contains 17 residues. In germline, CDR1 is MNHNY, CDR2 SVGAGI (reference sequence). V dropped 5 bases and J dropped 3; count of bases not matched to a gene: 13.

CDR3 sequence: CASSQDFQGWEKLFF. As DNA, the CDR3 is TGCGCCAGCAGCCAAGATTTTCAGGGCTGGGAAAAACTGTTTTTT. V and J are TRBV4-3 and TRBJ1-4; possibly TRBD1 for D (5 bases). The CDR3 extends over 15 amino acids. Trimming cost V 0 bases and J 8 bases, with 13 bases left between them. CDR1 is LGHNA, CDR2 YSLEER, per germline.